The rows below give T cell receptor beta chains drawn from one sample of a study of CD8 T cells in Susac syndrome. In TCRdb, the immunoSEQ multiplex PCR reads were re-called with MiXCR into one record per CDR3 protein. The sample yields about 190,000 distinct CDR3 sequences, roughly 92% seen once. Material: CD4+ T cells from PBMCs. Receptors originate from a human donor in good health. Each CDR3 is given with its conserved first and last residue. A D gene is named only where the DNA matches it firmly. Size is omitted from some rows. Given values are once, few, many or a class for expanded clones.

v_call	j_call	clone_size	d_call	cdr3_nt	cdr3_aa
TRBV20-1	TRBJ2-2	NA	NA	TGCAGTGCCCCCAGGGGCGGATCGAACACCGGGGAGCTGTTTTTT	CSAPRGGSNTGELFF
TRBV2	TRBJ2-6	NA	TRBD1	TGTGCCAGCAGTGAAGCGCTTCTAGGGGGCAGATCTGGGGCCAACGTCCTGACTTTC	CASSEALLGGRSGANVLTF
TRBV12-3/TRBV12-4	TRBJ2-7	NA	NA	TGTGCCAGCAGTTTTACCGGAAGCTCCTACGAGCAGTACTTC	CASSFTGSSYEQYF
TRBV5-6	TRBJ2-7	NA	NA	TGTGCCAGCAGCTTGGAAGAGTACGAGCAGTACTTC	CASSLEEYEQYF
TRBV4-3	TRBJ2-3	NA	TRBD2	TGCGCCAGCAGCCTCGGATGGGGCGGGGGAAGCACAGATACGCAGTATTTT	CASSLGWGGGSTDTQYF
TRBV30	TRBJ2-1	NA	NA	TGTGCCTGGAGTGTGGGGGGCAAGACCAATGAGCAGTTCTTC	CAWSVGGKTNEQFF
TRBV24-1	TRBJ2-7	NA	NA	TGTGCCACCAGTGGACAGGCCTCCGGCGAGCAGTACTTC	CATSGQASGEQYF
TRBV19	TRBJ2-6	NA	TRBD1	TGTGCCAGTAGAAGGACAGGGCTCTCTGGGGCCAACGTCCTGACTTTC	CASRRTGLSGANVLTF
TRBV7-2	TRBJ2-7	NA	TRBD2	TGTGCCAGCAGCTTGGGCGGCTCCGGGGGGTACGAGCAGTACTTC	CASSLGGSGGYEQYF
TRBV9	TRBJ1-6	NA	NA	TGTGCCAGCAGCGTAGACCCGAGGGCTAATTCACCCCTCCACTTT	CASSVDPRANSPLHF
TRBV27	TRBJ2-7	NA	NA	TGTGCCAGCAGTTCCAGAACCGGGACCTACGAGCAGTACTTC	CASSSRTGTYEQYF
TRBV19	TRBJ1-3	NA	TRBD1	TGTGCCAGTATGGGGACAGCCTACTCTGGAAACACCATATATTTT	CASMGTAYSGNTIYF
TRBV30	TRBJ1-1	once	NA	TGTGCCTGCCTGGCCGCGAGGAACACTGAAGCTTTCTTT	CACLAARNTEAFF
TRBV20-1	TRBJ1-3	NA	TRBD1	TGCAGTGCTAGCCCCACAGGGGGCGTGGGAAACACCATATATTTT	CSASPTGGVGNTIYF
TRBV4-1	TRBJ1-2	NA	NA	TGCGCCAGCAGCCAAGATGGAAAAGGGAGCACCCGGGCCGGCTACACCTTC	CASSQDGKGSTRAGYTF
TRBV29-1	TRBJ2-3	once	TRBD1	TGCAGCGTGAAAACAGGGGGCACAGATACGCAGTATTTT	CSVKTGGTDTQYF
TRBV28	TRBJ1-5	once	TRBD1	TGTGCCAGCAGTTTATTGACAGGGTCGAGTCAGCCCCAGCATTTT	CASSLLTGSSQPQHF
TRBV20-1	TRBJ2-7	NA	TRBD1	TGCAGTGCTAGCTACGGACAGGGTGTAGGGTACGAGCAGTACTTC	CSASYGQGVGYEQYF
TRBV7-2	TRBJ2-2	NA	NA	TGTGCCAGCAGCTTATATCCGGGGAACACCGGGGAGCTGTTTTTT	CASSLYPGNTGELFF
TRBV28	TRBJ2-5	NA	TRBD1	TGTGCCACCTACAGGGGGACAGGCTTGATGGAGACCCAGTACTTC	CATYRGTGLMETQYF
TRBV4-2	TRBJ1-2	NA	NA	TGTGCCAGCAGCCAAGACGACTCCCGGGCTTGGGGGCGGTCTAGGGGCTACACCTTC	CASSQDDSRAWGRSRGYTF
TRBV19	TRBJ1-1	NA	NA	TGTGCCAGTAGGAGGGATCAAGGCACTGAAGCTTTCTTT	CASRRDQGTEAFF
TRBV7-3	TRBJ2-1	NA	NA	TGTGCCAGCGCACTAAGGTCGGAGAGCTCCTACAATGAGCAGTTCTTC	CASALRSESSYNEQFF
TRBV3-1	TRBJ1-1	once	TRBD1	TGTGCCAGCAGCCACGGGTGGGCAGGGGGCGCAGGTATGGACACTGAAGCTTTCTTT	CASSHGWAGGAGMDTEAFF
TRBV25-1	TRBJ1-2	NA	NA	TGTGCCAGCAGGGAAAACCCCCCCCTTTATGGCTACACCTTC	CASRENPPLYGYTF
TRBV6-1	TRBJ1-2	NA	TRBD1	TGTGCCAGCACCCCGACAGGGGACTATGGCTACACCTTC	CASTPTGDYGYTF
TRBV6-6	TRBJ2-6	NA	NA	TGTGCCAGCAGTCACCGACAGAACTCTGGGGCCAACGTCCTGACTTTC	CASSHRQNSGANVLTF
TRBV5-6	TRBJ1-6	once	NA	TGTGCCAGCAGCTTATCCCCCTGGCCGTCCAATTCACCCCTCCACTTT	CASSLSPWPSNSPLHF
TRBV19	TRBJ1-1	NA	NA	TGTGCCAGTAGCCCAGGGAAAGACGCTGAAGCTTTCTTT	CASSPGKDAEAFF
TRBV9	TRBJ1-4	NA	TRBD1	TGTGCCAGCAGCACCCGACAGGGTGGGAGTGAAAAACTGTTTTTT	CASSTRQGGSEKLFF
TRBV6-5	TRBJ2-7	NA	NA	TGTGCCAGCAGTTACTCGGACAGATCCTACGAGCAGTACTTC	CASSYSDRSYEQYF
TRBV4-1	TRBJ1-2	NA	NA	TGCGCCAGCAGCCAATTAGGAGCGATCAACTATGGCTACACCTTC	CASSQLGAINYGYTF
TRBV6-4	TRBJ2-7	NA	TRBD2	TGTGCCAGCAGCGCTCGAGCGGGGGAGGCCTACGAGCAGTACTTC	CASSARAGEAYEQYF
TRBV2	TRBJ1-2	NA	TRBD1	TGTGCCAGCAGTGACAGGGGGCGCTGGGTAGGCTACACCTTC	CASSDRGRWVGYTF
TRBV27	TRBJ1-6	NA	NA	TGTGCCAGCAGTTTATCGACTGGGGGAGCCTATAATTCACCCCTCCACTTT	CASSLSTGGAYNSPLHF
TRBV29-1	TRBJ2-1	NA	TRBD1	TGCAGCGCTTACCGGGACAGGGGGGATGAGCAGTTCTTC	CSAYRDRGDEQFF
TRBV6-1	TRBJ1-2	NA	NA	TGTGCCAGCAGTGAAGCTCGAGGCCAATTGGGCTACACCTTC	CASSEARGQLGYTF
TRBV20-1	TRBJ2-7	NA	NA	TGCAGTGTCCAAACCCCCTCTGGGTACGAGCAGTACTTC	CSVQTPSGYEQYF
TRBV29-1	TRBJ2-7	few	NA	TGCAGCGTTCGACTCCGGGGCAGGGGCTCCTACGAGCAGTACTTC	CSVRLRGRGSYEQYF
TRBV9	TRBJ1-6	NA	NA	TGTGCCAGCAGCTCCACCGCGGATCTAATTGAACCCCTCCACTTT	CASSSTADLIEPLHF
TRBV24-1	TRBJ2-5	NA	TRBD1	TGTGCCACCAGTGACCCGGGACAGGGATGGGGAGAGACCCAGTACTTC	CATSDPGQGWGETQYF
TRBV12-3/TRBV12-4	TRBJ2-4	NA	NA	TGTGCCAGCAGTCCTCCGGGCTTTAAAAACATTCAGTACTTC	CASSPPGFKNIQYF
TRBV4-1	TRBJ2-2	NA	TRBD2	TGCGCCAGCAGCCTCGGACTAGCGGGGTCCTCCACCGGGGAGCTGTTTTTT	CASSLGLAGSSTGELFF
TRBV20-1	TRBJ1-1	NA	NA	TGCAGTGCTCGAAAGAACACTGAAGCTTTCTTT	CSARKNTEAFF
TRBV3-1	TRBJ1-2	NA	NA	TGTGCCAGCAGCCAAGGTTCGGGGGGCCAAAGCTATGGCTACACCTTC	CASSQGSGGQSYGYTF
TRBV28	TRBJ1-2	NA	NA	TGTGCCAGCAGTCCCCAGAGATCCGAGGGCTACACCTTC	CASSPQRSEGYTF
TRBV7-3	TRBJ1-5	NA	NA	TGTGCCAGCAGCTCCCCCCGATTATTCCGTCCTAGGAGCAATCAGCCCCAGCATTTT	CASSSPRLFRPRSNQPQHF